Below, one TCR beta chain is given with its context. The antigen is unknown. These data belong to a study of human thymus T cells. Regarding the study as a whole: Unrelated individuals were reported by related research to share highly overlapping thymic repertoires. What appeared biased in thymic and blood repertoires was the usage of V and J genes.

The CDR3 is 18 residues long. V gave up 3 bases and J gave up 1 base, with 21 bases separating them. Germline loops: CDR1 SEHNR, CDR2 FQNEAQ (reference sequence). Thymus was obtained from resections taken during corrective heart surgery. Immunologically healthy infants in Finland undergoing congenital heart defect surgery were the donors. Libraries were prepared by immunoSEQ multiplex PCR; TCRdb keeps only in-frame clonotypes and omits some of them. The sample contains 70,000 to 75,000 clones, 90% to 95% of which appear only once. The clonotype originates from a girl in the first two years of life with a congenital heart defect but otherwise immunologically healthy. Sequenced sample: thymus tissue. This rearrangement joins TRBV7-9 to TRBJ2-5; D tentatively reads TRBD1 or TRBD2 (5 bases each). The CDR3 nucleotides read TGTGCCAGCAGCTTGTCACAGCCGGGGACGGGGACCCAAGAGACCCAGTACTTC. It specifies CASSLSQPGTGTQETQYF.